This T cell receptor beta chain was retrieved from a study of cytomegalovirus exposure and HLA in healthy donors. In nominal health when sampled, donors likely had unrecorded immune exposures nonetheless. Overall study findings and caveats: From TCR beta sequences, most subjects' HLA-A and HLA-B alleles were reportedly predicted accurately.

The study ran its PCR with 60 Vbeta and 13 Jbeta primers. Using immunoSEQ multiplex PCR, the repertoire was profiled, and TCRdb retains in-frame clones only, with some absent. Here the sample spans 200,000 to 250,000 clones, approximately 78% being singletons. Only one count was recorded for this clone. Its antigen is currently unknown. The source material was PBMCs. This clonotype was obtained from a woman in her thirties or forties in good health and CMV-seronegative.

The CDR3 DNA reads as TGTGCCTGGAGTGTACTCCAGGGAGGTGAAGCTTTCTTT. Its protein is CAWSVLQGGEAFF. The J gene is TRBJ1-1, the V gene TRBV30; tentatively, D is TRBD1 (5 bases). This CDR3 region has 13 residues. V lost 0 bases, J lost 7 bases, and 12 bases lay in between. Germline-derived CDR1 and CDR2 are GTSNPN and SVGIG (reference sequence).